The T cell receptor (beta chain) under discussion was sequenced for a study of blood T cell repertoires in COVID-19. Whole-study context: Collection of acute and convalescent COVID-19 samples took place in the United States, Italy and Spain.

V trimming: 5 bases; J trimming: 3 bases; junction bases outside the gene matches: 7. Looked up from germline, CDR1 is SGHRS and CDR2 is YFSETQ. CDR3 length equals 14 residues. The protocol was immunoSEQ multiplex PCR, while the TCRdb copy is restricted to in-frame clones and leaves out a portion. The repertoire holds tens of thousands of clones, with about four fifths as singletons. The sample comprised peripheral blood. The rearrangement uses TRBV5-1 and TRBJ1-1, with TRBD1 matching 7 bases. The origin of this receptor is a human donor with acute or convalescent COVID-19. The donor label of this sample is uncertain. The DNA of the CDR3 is TGCGCCAGCAGGTCTCAGGGGGAGGACACTGAAGCTTTCTTT. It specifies CASRSQGEDTEAFF.